The clone carrying this T cell receptor beta chain has a handful of counts. Semi-nested PCR with Nested Universal Primer A followed constant-region reverse priming of full-length variable regions. TCRdb re-called the 5' RACE reads through MiXCR, storing one row per CDR3 protein. The sample carries about 62,000 distinct CDR3 sequences, approximately 29% recorded once. Trimming removed 1 base at V and 3 bases at J, with 14 bases between. Germline V lookup: CDR1 SGDLS, CDR2 YYNGEE. This CDR3 has 15 amino acids. The chain uses TRBV9 and TRBJ2-7; weak D call: TRBD2 (6 bases). The TCR sequence derives from a female donor with breast cancer. Sequenced: tumor-infiltrating naive CD4+ T cells sorted from the breast tumor. Subset indicated: naive CD4+ T cells, CD4+CD45RA+CD25-. CDR3 amino acids: CASSVSGTGVYEQYF. CDR3 nucleotides: TGTGCCAGCAGCGTATCCGGGACTGGGGTCTACGAGCAGTACTTC.